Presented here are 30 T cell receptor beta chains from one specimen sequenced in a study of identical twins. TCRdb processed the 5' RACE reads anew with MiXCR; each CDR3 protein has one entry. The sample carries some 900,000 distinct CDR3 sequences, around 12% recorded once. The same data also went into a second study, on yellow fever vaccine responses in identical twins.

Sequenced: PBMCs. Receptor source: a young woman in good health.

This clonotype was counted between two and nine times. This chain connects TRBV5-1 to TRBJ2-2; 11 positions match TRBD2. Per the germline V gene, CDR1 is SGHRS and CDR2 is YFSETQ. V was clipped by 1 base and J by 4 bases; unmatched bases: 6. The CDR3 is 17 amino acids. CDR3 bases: TGCGCCAGCAGCTTGCAGCTAGCGGGAGGTTTCACCGGGGAGCTGTTTTTT. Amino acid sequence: CASSLQLAGGFTGELFF.

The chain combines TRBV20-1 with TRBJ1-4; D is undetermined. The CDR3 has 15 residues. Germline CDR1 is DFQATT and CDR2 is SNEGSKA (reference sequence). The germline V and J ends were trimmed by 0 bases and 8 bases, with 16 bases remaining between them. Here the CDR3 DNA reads TGCAGTGCTAGAGACCGACGATCGATGTGGGAAAAACTGTTTTTT. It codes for CSARDRRSMWEKLFF.

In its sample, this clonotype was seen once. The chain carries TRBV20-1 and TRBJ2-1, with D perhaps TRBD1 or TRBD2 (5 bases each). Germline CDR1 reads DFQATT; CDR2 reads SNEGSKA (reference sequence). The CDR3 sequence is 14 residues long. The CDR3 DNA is TGCAGCCAGTCGCCGGGGACCGGCTACAATGAGCAGTTCTTC. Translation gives CSQSPGTGYNEQFF.

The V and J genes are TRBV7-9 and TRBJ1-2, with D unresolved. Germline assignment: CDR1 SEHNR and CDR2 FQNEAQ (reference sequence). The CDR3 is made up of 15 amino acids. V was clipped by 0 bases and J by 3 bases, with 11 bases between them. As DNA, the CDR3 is TGTGCCAGCAGCTTAGCGAGGCCAACCGACTATGGCTACACCTTC. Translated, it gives CASSLARPTDYGYTF. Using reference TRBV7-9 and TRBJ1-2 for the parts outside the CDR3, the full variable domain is DTGVSQNPRHKITKRGQNVTFRCDPISEHNRLYWYRQTLGQGPEFLTYFQNEAQLEKSRLLSDRFSAERPKGSFSTLEIQRTEQGDSAMYLCASSLARPTDYGYTFGSGTRLTVV.

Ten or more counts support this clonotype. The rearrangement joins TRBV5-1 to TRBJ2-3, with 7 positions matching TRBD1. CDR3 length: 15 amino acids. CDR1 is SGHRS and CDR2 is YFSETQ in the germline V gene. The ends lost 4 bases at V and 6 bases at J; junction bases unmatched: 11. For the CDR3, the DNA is TGCGCCAGCAGCCCACGGACAGGCGGCCTTGATACGCAGTATTTT. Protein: CASSPRTGGLDTQYF. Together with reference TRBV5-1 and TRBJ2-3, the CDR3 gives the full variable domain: KAGVTQTPRYLIKTRGQQVTLSCSPISGHRSVSWYQQTPGQGLQFLFEYFSETQRNKGNFPGRFSGRQFSNSRSEMNVSTLELGDSALYLCASSPRTGGLDTQYFGPGTRLTVL.

The chain's CDR3 is CASSEARPLNTGELFF. The CDR3 coding sequence is TGTGCCAGCAGTGAAGCTAGACCTCTGAACACCGGGGAGCTGTTTTTT. The V and J genes are TRBV2 and TRBJ2-2; D remains unclear. Germline CDR1 reads SNHLY; CDR2 reads FYNNEI. The CDR3 consists of 16 residues. Trimming pared 0 bases from V and 1 base from J, leaving 9 bases between.

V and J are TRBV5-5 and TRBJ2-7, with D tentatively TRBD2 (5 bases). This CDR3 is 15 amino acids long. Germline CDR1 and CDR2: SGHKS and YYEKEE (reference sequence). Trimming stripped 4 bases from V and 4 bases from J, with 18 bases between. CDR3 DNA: TGTGCCAGCAGCCCCGGACTCTTAGGAATGTACGAGCAGTACTTC. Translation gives CASSPGLLGMYEQYF.

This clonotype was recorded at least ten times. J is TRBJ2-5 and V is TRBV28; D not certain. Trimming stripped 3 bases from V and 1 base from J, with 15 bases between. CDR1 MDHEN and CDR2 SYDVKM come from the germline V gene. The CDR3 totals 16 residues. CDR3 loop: CASSFPRTVFQETQYF. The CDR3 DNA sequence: TGTGCCAGCAGTTTTCCCCGTACAGTTTTCCAAGAGACCCAGTACTTC.

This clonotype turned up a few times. DNA for the CDR3: TGTGCCAGCAGTTTAAATCCGTACTATGGCTACACCTTC. Protein sequence: CASSLNPYYGYTF. This chain uses TRBV12-3 or TRBV12-4 with TRBJ1-2; D uncertain. CDR3 length: 13 residues. With 2 bases removed from V and 3 bases from J, the gap between germline ends came to 7 bases.

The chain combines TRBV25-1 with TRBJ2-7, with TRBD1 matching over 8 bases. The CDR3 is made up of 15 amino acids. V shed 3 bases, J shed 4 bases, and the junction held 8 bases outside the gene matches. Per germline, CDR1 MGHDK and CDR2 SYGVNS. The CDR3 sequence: CASSDMGTGPYEQYF. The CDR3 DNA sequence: TGTGCCAGCAGTGACATGGGGACAGGACCTTACGAGCAGTACTTC.

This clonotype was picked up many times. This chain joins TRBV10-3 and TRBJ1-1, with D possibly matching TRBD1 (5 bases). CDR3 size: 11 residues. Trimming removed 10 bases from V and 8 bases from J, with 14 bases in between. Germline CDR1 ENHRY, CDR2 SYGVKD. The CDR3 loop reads CATGATDEAFF. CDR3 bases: TGTGCCACCGGGGCCACGGACGAAGCTTTCTTT.

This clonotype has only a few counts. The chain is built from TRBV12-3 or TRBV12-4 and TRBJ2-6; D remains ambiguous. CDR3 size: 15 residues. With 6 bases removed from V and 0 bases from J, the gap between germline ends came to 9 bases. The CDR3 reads CASSHRRSGANVLTF. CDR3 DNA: TGTGCCAGCAGCCACCGTCGCTCTGGGGCCAACGTCCTGACTTTC.

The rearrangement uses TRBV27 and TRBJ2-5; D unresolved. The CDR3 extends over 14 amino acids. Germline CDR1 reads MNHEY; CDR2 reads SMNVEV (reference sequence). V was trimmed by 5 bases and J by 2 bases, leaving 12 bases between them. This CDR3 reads CASSQYPVQETQYF. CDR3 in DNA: TGTGCCAGCAGTCAATACCCCGTGCAAGAGACCCAGTACTTC.

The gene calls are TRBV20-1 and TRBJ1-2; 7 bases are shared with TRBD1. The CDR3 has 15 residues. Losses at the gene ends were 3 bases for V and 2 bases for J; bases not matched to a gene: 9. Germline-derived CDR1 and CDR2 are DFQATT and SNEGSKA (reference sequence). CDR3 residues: CSASTSEGANYGYTF. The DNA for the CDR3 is TGCAGTGCTAGCACTTCGGAGGGGGCGAACTATGGCTACACCTTC.

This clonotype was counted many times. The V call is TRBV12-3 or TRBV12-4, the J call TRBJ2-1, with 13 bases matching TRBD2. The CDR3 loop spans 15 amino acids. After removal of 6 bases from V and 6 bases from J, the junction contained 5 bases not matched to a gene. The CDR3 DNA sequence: TGTGCCAGCAGCAAAGGACTAGCGGGAGTCAATGAGCAGTTCTTC. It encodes CASSKGLAGVNEQFF.

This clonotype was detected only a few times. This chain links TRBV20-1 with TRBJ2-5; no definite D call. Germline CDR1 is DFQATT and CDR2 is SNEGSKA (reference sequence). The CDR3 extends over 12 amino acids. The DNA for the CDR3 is TGCAGCATACTGGCAGAACAAGAGACCCAGTACTTC. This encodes CSILAEQETQYF.

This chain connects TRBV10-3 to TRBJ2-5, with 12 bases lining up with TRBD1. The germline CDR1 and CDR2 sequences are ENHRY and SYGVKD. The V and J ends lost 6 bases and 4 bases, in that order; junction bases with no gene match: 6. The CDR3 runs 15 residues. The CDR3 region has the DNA TGTGCCATCAGCCCCGGGACAGGGGGCCGAGAGACCCAGTACTTC. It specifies CAISPGTGGRETQYF.

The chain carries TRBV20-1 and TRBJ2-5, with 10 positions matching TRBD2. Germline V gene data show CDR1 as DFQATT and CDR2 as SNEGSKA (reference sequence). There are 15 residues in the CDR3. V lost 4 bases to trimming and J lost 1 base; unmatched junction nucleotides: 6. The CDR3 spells CSATRTSGFQETQYF. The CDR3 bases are TGCAGTGCTACTAGGACTAGCGGATTCCAAGAGACCCAGTACTTC.

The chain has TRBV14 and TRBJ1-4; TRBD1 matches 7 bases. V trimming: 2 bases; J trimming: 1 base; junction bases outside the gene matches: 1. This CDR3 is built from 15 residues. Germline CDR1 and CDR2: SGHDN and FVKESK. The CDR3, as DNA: TGTGCCAGCAGCCAACGACAGGGAACTAATGAAAAACTGTTTTTT. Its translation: CASSQRQGTNEKLFF.

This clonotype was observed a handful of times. The CDR3 DNA sequence: TGTGCCAGCCAAATCGCCCCTACCGGGACTGAAGCTTTCTTT. It is translated as CASQIAPTGTEAFF. The J gene is TRBJ1-1, the V gene TRBV12-3 or TRBV12-4; D call uncertain. The CDR3 is 14 amino acids. Trimming removed 8 bases at V and 5 bases at J, with 18 bases between.

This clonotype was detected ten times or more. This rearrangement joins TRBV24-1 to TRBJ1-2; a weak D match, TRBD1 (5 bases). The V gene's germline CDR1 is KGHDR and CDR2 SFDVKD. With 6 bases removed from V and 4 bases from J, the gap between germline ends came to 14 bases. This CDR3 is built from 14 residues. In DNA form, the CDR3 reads TGTGCCACCAGTCAAACCGGGACGGCCTATGGCTACACCTTC. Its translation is CATSQTGTAYGYTF.

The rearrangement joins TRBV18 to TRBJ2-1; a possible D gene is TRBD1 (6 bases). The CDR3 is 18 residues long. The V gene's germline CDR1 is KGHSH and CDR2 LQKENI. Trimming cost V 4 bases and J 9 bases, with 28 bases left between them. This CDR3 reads CASSRSPGHLTTSGEQFF. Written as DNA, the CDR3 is TGTGCCAGCTCACGGAGTCCGGGACATCTCACAACCTCGGGTGAGCAGTTCTTC.

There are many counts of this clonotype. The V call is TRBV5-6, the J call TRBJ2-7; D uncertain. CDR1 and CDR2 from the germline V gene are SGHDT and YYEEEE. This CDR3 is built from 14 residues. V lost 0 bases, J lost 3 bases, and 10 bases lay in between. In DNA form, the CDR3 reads TGTGCCAGCAGCTTGGGGCCCAGCAGCTACGAGCAGTACTTC. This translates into CASSLGPSSYEQYF.

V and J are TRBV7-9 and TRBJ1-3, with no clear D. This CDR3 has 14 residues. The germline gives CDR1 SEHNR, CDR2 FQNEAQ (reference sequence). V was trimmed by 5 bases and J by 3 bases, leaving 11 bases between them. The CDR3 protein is CASSERVGGNTIYF. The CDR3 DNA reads TGTGCCAGCAGCGAAAGGGTTGGTGGAAACACCATATATTTT.

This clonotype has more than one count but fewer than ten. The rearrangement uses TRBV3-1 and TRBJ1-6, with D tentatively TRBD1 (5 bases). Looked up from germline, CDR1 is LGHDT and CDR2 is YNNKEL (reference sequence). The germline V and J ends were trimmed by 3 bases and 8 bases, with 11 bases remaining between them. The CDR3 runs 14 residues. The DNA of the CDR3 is TGTGCCAGCAGCCACGGGGACGGCCATTCACCCCTCCACTTT. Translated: CASSHGDGHSPLHF.

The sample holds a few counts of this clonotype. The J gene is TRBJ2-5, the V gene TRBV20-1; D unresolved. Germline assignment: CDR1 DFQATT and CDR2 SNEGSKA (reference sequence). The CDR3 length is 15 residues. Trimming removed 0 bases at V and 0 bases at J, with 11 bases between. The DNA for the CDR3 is TGCAGTGCTAGAGATGTTGGGTGGTACCAAGAGACCCAGTACTTC. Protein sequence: CSARDVGWYQETQYF.

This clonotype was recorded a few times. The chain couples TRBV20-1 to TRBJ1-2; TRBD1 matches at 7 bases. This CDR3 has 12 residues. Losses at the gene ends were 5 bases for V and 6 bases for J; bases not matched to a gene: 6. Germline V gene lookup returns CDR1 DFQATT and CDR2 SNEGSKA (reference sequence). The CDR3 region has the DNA TGCAGTGCTCCCCGGACAGGTGATGGCTACACCTTC. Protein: CSAPRTGDGYTF.

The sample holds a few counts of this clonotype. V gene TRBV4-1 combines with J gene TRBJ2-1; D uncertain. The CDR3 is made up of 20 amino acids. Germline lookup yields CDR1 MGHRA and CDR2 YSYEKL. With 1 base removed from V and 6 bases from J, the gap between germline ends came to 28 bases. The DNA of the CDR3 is TGCGCCAGCAGCCAAGTCTTCCAAGGATCTGGCAAGCCGCGACTCAATGAGCAGTTCTTC. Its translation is CASSQVFQGSGKPRLNEQFF.

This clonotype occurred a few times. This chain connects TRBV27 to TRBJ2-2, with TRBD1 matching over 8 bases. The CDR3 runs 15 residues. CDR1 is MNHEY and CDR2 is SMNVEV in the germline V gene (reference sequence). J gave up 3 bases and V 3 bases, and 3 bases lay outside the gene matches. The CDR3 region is CASSFQQGDTGELFF. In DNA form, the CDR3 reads TGTGCCAGCAGTTTTCAACAGGGGGACACCGGGGAGCTGTTTTTT.

DNA for the CDR3: TGTGCCAGCAGTGATCCCCCGCAGACCCAGTACTTC. It encodes CASSDPPQTQYF. This chain connects TRBV25-1 to TRBJ2-5; D gene ambiguous. V was cut by 3 bases and J by 6 bases, with 8 bases left in between. This CDR3 has 12 residues. The germline V gene has CDR1 MGHDK and CDR2 SYGVNS.